This TCR beta chain derives from a study of OX40 agonist ivuxolimab in advanced cancers. A note on the overall study: Ivuxolimab, which targeted the costimulatory receptor OX40 (CD134), was an agonistic, fully human IgG2 monoclonal antibody. Of the approximately 50 dose-escalation patients, hepatocellular carcinoma was present in around 19, melanoma in around 15, renal cell carcinoma in 9 and head and neck cancer in 9. Partial responses were achieved by three dose-escalation patients, of whom one had hepatocellular carcinoma and two had cutaneous melanoma. Intravenous ivuxolimab was administered to patients every 2 weeks at six dose levels: 0.01, 0.1, 0.3, 1.5, 3 and 10 mg/kg. The paper describes the monotherapy dose-escalation part (N of about 52 patients) of the phase I trial of ivuxolimab. Peripheral TCRbeta sequencing was intended to test whether TCR sequence diversity was altered and clonal T-cell expansion was caused by ivuxolimab. Prior anti-PD-1, anti-PD-L1 or anti-CTLA-4 therapy was permitted, and approximately 40% of dose-escalation patients had received checkpoint inhibitors. A male proportion of nearly 85% and a mean age of 60 years, ranging from roughly 23 to 79, were recorded for the dose-escalation cohort.

To sequence the TCRbeta CDR3 region, genomic DNA was isolated from the sorted cells. The immunoSEQ Assay was used to sequence the TCRbeta CDR3 regions. TCRdb mirrors the immuneACCESS table, restricted to in-frame sequences. Some clones are absent from its copies; in checked studies, under half trace to an unresolved V gene, and the reason for the others is unknown. The sample data list roughly 80,000 clones, and about 89% of these were observed just once. The ten largest clones capture roughly 0.38% of the sample. The CDR3 runs 16 residues from the cysteine to the phenylalanine. This entry keeps only the CDR3 DNA: 48 bases, framed from base 1. Notes on this clone: The antigen it binds to is not known. No clone much larger than this one lies a single base away; base qualities are absent.

Study-wide findings and limitations: Antigen specificity was not determined for the clonally expanded peripheral T cells. Clonal expansion of both CD4+ and CD8+ blood T cells was observed from baseline to week 6 at doses 0.1 to 3.0 mg/kg. After ivuxolimab, expanded clones were on average more numerous among CD8+ T cells than among CD4+ T cells. In partial responders in the 0.1-3.0 mg/kg groups, normalized peripheral clonal expansion was found to be among the lowest, especially among CD8+ T cells. Low levels of normalized T-cell clonal expansion were also seen in some nonresponding patients.

The trial excluded patients who had a history of autoimmune disease or who were on systemic immunosuppression. Peripheral blood for TCR sequencing was drawn from every dose cohort at baseline, at cycle 4 day 1 and at cycle 7 day 1. Samples came from an open-label, multicenter, first-in-human phase I dose-escalation trial of ivuxolimab. Adults with locally advanced or metastatic melanoma, renal cell, hepatocellular, or head and neck squamous cell carcinoma were enrolled in the trial. Before TCR sequencing, CD4+ T cells and CD8+ T cells from peripheral blood were sorted into separate populations. The receptor was isolated from an adult with an advanced solid tumor such as melanoma, head and neck, liver or kidney cancer. The specimen comprised CD4+ or CD8+ T cells sorted from blood, sampled in a trial of the OX40 agonist ivuxolimab. The chain joins TRBV21-1 to TRBJ1-1; TRBD1, as called in the table, went unchecked against the DNA. TRBV21-1 is a known pseudogene. The CDR3 loop reads CASSKAAGQGGTEAFF. The sequenced DNA: TGTGCCAGCAGCAAAGCGGCGGGACAGGGGGGCACTGAAGCTTTCTTT.